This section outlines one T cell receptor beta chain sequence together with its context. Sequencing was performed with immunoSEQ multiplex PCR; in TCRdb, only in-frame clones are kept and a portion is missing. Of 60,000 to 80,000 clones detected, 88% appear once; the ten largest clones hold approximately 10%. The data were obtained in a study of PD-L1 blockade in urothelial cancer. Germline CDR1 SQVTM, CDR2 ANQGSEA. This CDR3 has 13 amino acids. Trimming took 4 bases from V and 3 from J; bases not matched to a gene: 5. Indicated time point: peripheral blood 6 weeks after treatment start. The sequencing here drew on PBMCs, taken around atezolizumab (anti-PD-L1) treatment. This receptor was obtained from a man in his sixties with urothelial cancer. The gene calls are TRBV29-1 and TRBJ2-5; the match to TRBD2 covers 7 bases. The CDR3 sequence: CSVASGIKETQYF. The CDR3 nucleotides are TGCAGCGTTGCTAGCGGAATAAAAGAGACCCAGTACTTC.